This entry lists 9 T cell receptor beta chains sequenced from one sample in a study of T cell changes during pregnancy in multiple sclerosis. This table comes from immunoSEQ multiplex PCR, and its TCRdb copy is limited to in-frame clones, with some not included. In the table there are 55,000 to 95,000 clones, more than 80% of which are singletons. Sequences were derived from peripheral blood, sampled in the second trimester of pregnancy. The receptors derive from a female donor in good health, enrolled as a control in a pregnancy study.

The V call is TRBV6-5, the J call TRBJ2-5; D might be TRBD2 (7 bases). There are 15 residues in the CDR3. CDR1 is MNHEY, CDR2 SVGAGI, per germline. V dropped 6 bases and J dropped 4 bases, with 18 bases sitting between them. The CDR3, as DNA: TGTGCCAGCAGCCGGGGCGGGGGCCTAAGAGAGACCCAGTACTTC. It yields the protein CASSRGGGLRETQYF.

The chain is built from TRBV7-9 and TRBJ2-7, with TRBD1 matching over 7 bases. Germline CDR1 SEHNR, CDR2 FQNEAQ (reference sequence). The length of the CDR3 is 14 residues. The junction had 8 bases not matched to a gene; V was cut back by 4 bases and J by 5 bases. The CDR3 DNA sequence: TGTGCCAGCAGCTCCCTCCGGGACAGTCACGAGCAGTACTTC. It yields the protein CASSSLRDSHEQYF.

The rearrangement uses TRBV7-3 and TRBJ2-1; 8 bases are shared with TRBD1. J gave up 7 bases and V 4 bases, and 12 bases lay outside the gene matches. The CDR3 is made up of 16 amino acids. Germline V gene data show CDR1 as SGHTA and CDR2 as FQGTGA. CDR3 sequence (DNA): TGTGCCAGCAGCTACCAGGGCCCGGGGACAGGAAATGAGCAGTTCTTC. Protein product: CASSYQGPGTGNEQFF.

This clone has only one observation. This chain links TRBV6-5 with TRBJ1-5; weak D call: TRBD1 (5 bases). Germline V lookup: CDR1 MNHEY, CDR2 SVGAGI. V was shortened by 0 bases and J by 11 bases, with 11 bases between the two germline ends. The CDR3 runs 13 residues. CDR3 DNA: TGTGCCAGCAGTTACTCAGGGGCTCCGGCCCAGCATTTT. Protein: CASSYSGAPAQHF.

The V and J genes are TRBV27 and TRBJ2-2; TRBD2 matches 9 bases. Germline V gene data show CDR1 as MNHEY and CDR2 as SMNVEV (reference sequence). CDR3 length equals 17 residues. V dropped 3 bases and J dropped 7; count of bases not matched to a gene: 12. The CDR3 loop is CASSLELAGRPHGELFF. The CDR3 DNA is TGTGCCAGCAGTTTGGAACTAGCGGGTAGGCCCCACGGGGAGCTGTTTTTT.

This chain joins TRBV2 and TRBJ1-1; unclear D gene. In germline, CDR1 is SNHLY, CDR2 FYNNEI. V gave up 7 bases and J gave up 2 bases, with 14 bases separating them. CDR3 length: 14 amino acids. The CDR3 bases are TGTGCCAGCACGCTCGGGAGCGCAAACACTGAAGCTTTCTTT. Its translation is CASTLGSANTEAFF.

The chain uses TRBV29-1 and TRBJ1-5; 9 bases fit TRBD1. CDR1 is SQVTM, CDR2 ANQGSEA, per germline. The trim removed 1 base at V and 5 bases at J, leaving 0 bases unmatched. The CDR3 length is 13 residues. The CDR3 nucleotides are TGCAGCGTTGAAGGGACAGGGGATCAGCCCCAGCATTTT. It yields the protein CSVEGTGDQPQHF.

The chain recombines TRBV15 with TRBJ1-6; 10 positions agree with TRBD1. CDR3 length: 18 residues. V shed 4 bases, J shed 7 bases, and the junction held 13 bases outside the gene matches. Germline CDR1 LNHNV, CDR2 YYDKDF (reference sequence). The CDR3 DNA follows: TGTGCCACCAGCAAGGGGCAGGGACAGGGGAGAGGGAATTCACCCCTCCACTTT. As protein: CATSKGQGQGRGNSPLHF. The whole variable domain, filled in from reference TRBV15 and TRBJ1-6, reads DAMVIQNPRYQVTQFGKPVTLSCSQTLNHNVMYWYQQKSSQAPKLLFHYYDKDFNNEADTPDNFQSRRPNTSFCFLDIRSPGLGDTAMYLCATSKGQGQGRGNSPLHFGNGTRLTVT.

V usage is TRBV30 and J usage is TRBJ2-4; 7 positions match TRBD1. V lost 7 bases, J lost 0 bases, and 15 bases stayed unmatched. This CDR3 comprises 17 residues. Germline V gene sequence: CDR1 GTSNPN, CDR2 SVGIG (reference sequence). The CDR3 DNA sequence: TGTGCCTCCCTAGGGGGCTTTGGTTTGGGAGCCAAAAACATTCAGTACTTC. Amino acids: CASLGGFGLGAKNIQYF.